The present T cell receptor beta chain was sequenced within a study of blood T cell repertoires in COVID-19. Looking at the study overall: Sites across the United States, Italy and Spain contributed samples from acute and convalescent COVID-19. The cDNA or gDNA used as material had been derived from T cells, B-cell-depleted T cells, or PBMCs.

Authors' analysis steps: It was from reference gene primer amplification that nucleated cell counts were estimated. Assay: immunoSEQ multiplex PCR; the TCRdb copy retains only in-frame clones and omits some. V, J and clone size derive from that table, while D and trimming were established from the DNA sequence. Among around 130,000 clones listed, around four fifths were seen once. V was pared by 7 bases and J by 9 bases, with 16 bases between. The CDR3 runs to 13 residues. This chain uses TRBV12-3 or TRBV12-4 with TRBJ2-1; tentative D call: TRBD2 (6 bases). The TCR sequence derives from a man aged 35 to 55 with active or convalescent COVID-19. Source material: peripheral blood. For the CDR3, the DNA is TGTGCCAGCACCGGACTATTTCCGAGTGAGCAGTTCTTC. Its translation is CASTGLFPSEQFF.